Listed below are T cell receptor beta chains from one sample, sequenced in a study of T-cell reconstitution after alpha-beta-depleted transplantation in children. One entry per CDR3 protein, called by TCRdb with MiXCR from the PCR reads. The repertoire holds roughly 610,000 distinct CDR3 sequences, with over 9.5% as singletons. This specimen consisted of PBMCs from the stem cell graft donor, obtained from the stem cell graft. These receptors were obtained from a human donor who donated a stem cell graft to a child with acute myeloid leukemia. CDR3s include the opening cysteine and the closing phenylalanine or tryptophan. The D gene is left open where the match is weak. Size is stated for part of the rows, as once, few or many counts, or as a class when the clone is expanded.

>.|TRBJ2-2|TRBV3-1|few
TGTGCCAGCAGCCAAGACGGGATAGTCGGGGAGCTGTTTTTT
CASSQDGIVGELFF
>.|TRBJ2-4|TRBV2|few
TGTGCCAGCAGCGCTACGGTCATTCAGTACTTC
CASSATVIQYF
>.|TRBJ1-1|TRBV6-4|few
TGTGCCAGCAGTAGGGACGGAGGGATGAACACTGAAGCTTTCTTT
CASSRDGGMNTEAFF
>.|TRBJ2-4|TRBV5-1|few
TGCGCCAGCAGCTGGGAGGAGACCCGAAACATTCAGTACTTC
CASSWEETRNIQYF
>.|TRBJ2-5|TRBV20-1|.
TGCAGTGCTAGAGTTTTTCAAGAGACCCAGTACTTC
CSARVFQETQYF
>.|TRBJ1-2|TRBV30|.
TGTGCCTGGAAGGTTTGGAGGGACTATGGCTACACCTTC
CAWKVWRDYGYTF
>.|TRBJ2-3|TRBV9|few
TGTGCCAGCAGCGTAGGCCGGGGAGGCACAGATACGCAGTATTTT
CASSVGRGGTDTQYF
>.|TRBJ2-1|TRBV29-1|few
TGCAGCGTGGCAGGGGGCACAGGACTAGCCGGCAATGAGCAGTTCTTC
CSVAGGTGLAGNEQFF
>TRBD1|TRBJ2-2|TRBV5-1|many
TGTGCCAGCAGCTTAGGACAGGACACCGGGGAGCTGTTTTTT
CASSLGQDTGELFF
>.|TRBJ2-6|TRBV27|.
TGTGCCAGCAGCCGATACTCTGGGGCCAACGTCCTGACTTTC
CASSRYSGANVLTF
>.|TRBJ2-7|TRBV5-1|many
TGCGCCAGCAGCTTGGTGGGGGCGACCTACGAGCAGTACTTC
CASSLVGATYEQYF
>TRBD2|TRBJ2-7|TRBV7-7|few
TGTGCTAGCAGCTGGAGGAAGGGCGGGAGGTCCATCGAGCAGTACTTC
CASSWRKGGRSIEQYF
>TRBD2|TRBJ2-1|TRBV4-3|many
TGCGCCAGCAGGCTCTCGGCGGGAGGTTCCTACAATGAGCAGTTCTTC
CASRLSAGGSYNEQFF
>TRBD2|TRBJ2-1|TRBV7-9|.
TGTGCCAGTCAGGGACTAGAGCAGTTCTTC
CASQGLEQFF
>TRBD2|TRBJ2-3|TRBV4-2|.
TGTGCCAGCAGCCAAGAAGGGTCCGGGAGGGCCGGCAACACAGATACGCAGTATTTT
CASSQEGSGRAGNTDTQYF
>.|TRBJ1-6|TRBV25-1|few
TGTGCCAGCAGTTATTCAAGGGGAGAGTACTCACCCCTCCACTTT
CASSYSRGEYSPLHF
>TRBD2|TRBJ2-3|TRBV5-1|.
TGCGCCAGCAGCTTAGGTAGCGGGAGGCCGACAGATACGCAGTATTTT
CASSLGSGRPTDTQYF
>.|TRBJ1-2|TRBV12-3/TRBV12-4|few
TGTGCCAGCAGTCCTCTGGGGGGTCTGGGTAACTATGGCTACACCTTC
CASSPLGGLGNYGYTF
>TRBD2|TRBJ2-1|TRBV29-1|.
TGCAGCGTTGAAGGACTAGCGGGAGGTCCCAATGAGCAGTTCTTC
CSVEGLAGGPNEQFF
>.|TRBJ2-3|TRBV27|.
TGTGCCAGCAGAACCCTTAGCGGATCTAGCACAGATACGCAGTATTTT
CASRTLSGSSTDTQYF
>.|TRBJ2-5|TRBV20-1|few
TGCAGTGCTGGATTGACAGGTCCAGAGACCCAGTACTTC
CSAGLTGPETQYF
>.|TRBJ2-4|TRBV5-1|.
TGCGCCAGCAGCTTTGGTACTGGGGCCAAAAACATTCAGTACTTC
CASSFGTGAKNIQYF
>TRBD2|TRBJ2-1|TRBV5-1|few
TGCGCCAGCACCCGAGGGGGGGCTAGCGGGATAGGCGATGAGCAGTTCTTC
CASTRGGASGIGDEQFF
>.|TRBJ2-5|TRBV6-2/TRBV6-3|.
TGTGCCAGCAGTTACTCTGGCAAAAAAGAGACCCAGTACTTC
CASSYSGKKETQYF
>TRBD2|TRBJ2-6|TRBV11-2|few
TGTGCCAGCAGCTTAGTCTTCCAGGGAGGGTCTGGGGCCAACGTCCTGACTTTC
CASSLVFQGGSGANVLTF
>.|TRBJ2-7|TRBV10-3|many
TGTGCCATCAGTGAAAGGGACGGCTACGAGCAGTACTTC
CAISERDGYEQYF
>TRBD1|TRBJ1-4|TRBV28|few
TGTGCCAGCAGTTTTGGGACAGGGGTAGAAAAACTGTTTTTT
CASSFGTGVEKLFF
>.|TRBJ1-2|TRBV14|few
TGTGCCAGCAGCCAAGATACCAGGCGTCGAGGCTACACCTTC
CASSQDTRRRGYTF
>.|TRBJ1-2|TRBV5-5|few
TGTGCCAGCAGTAGGGGGACCGACTATGGCTACACCTTC
CASSRGTDYGYTF
>.|TRBJ2-7|TRBV7-2|many
TGTGCCAGCAGTTTAACCCTCTACGAGCAGTACTTC
CASSLTLYEQYF
>.|TRBJ2-5|TRBV20-1|many
TGCAGTGGGGGACCCGTCCGGGAGACCCAGTACTTC
CSGGPVRETQYF
>TRBD2|TRBJ2-1|TRBV7-7|.
TGTGCTAGCAGCTTTGGTAGCGGGAGGGCCGCTAATGAGCAGTTCTTC
CASSFGSGRAANEQFF
>.|TRBJ1-2|TRBV29-1|few
TGCAGCGTTGAAGCGGCGGGGCTCGGTGGCTACACCTTC
CSVEAAGLGGYTF
>.|TRBJ2-1|TRBV5-6|many
TGTGCCAGCAGCTGGGGGGCCGGGCCTCGGAGGGATGAGCAGTTCTTC
CASSWGAGPRRDEQFF
>TRBD2|TRBJ2-1|TRBV20-1|many
TGCAGTGCTCGACGTAGCGGGGAGCAGTTCTTC
CSARRSGEQFF
>.|TRBJ2-3|TRBV7-2|.
TGTGCCAGCAGCACCAAACAGCTCATCCTCACAGATACGCAGTATTTT
CASSTKQLILTDTQYF
>TRBD1|TRBJ2-5|TRBV29-1|many
TGCAGCGTTGATCAGGGGGCCCAAGAGACCCAGTACTTC
CSVDQGAQETQYF
>.|TRBJ1-2|TRBV20-1|few
TGCAGTGCTAGAGGCATCGGGGAGGACGGCTACACCTTC
CSARGIGEDGYTF
>.|TRBJ1-1|TRBV20-1|few
TGCAGTGCTAACAGGGAATTTCCTGAAGCTTTCTTT
CSANREFPEAFF